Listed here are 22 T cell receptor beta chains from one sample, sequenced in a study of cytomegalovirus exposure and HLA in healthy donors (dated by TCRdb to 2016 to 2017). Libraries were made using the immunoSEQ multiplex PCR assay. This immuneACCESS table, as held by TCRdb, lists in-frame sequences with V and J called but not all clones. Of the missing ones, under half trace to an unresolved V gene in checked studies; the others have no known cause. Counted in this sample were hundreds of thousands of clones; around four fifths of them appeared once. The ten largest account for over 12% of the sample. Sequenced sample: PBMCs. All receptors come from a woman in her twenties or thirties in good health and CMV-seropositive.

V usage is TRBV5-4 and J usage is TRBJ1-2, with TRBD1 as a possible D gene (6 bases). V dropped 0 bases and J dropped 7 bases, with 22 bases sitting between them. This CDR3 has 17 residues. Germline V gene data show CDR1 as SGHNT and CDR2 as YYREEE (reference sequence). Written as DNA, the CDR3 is TGTGCCAGCAGCTTGGCAAGGACAGCTCGAGTGTTCGGTGGCTACACCTTC. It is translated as CASSLARTARVFGGYTF.

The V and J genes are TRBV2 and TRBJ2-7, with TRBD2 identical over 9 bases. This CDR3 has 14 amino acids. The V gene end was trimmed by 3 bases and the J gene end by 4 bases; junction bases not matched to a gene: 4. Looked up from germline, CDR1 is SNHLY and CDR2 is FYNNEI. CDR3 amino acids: CASSELAGGYEQYF. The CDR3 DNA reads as TGTGCCAGCAGTGAGTTGGCGGGAGGGTACGAGCAGTACTTC.

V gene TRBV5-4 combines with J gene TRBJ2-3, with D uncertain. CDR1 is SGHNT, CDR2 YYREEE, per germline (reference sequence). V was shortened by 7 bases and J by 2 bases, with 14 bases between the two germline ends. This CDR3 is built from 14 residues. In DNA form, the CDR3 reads TGTGCCAGCGCGCCGGAAGAACTCACAGATACGCAGTATTTT. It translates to CASAPEELTDTQYF. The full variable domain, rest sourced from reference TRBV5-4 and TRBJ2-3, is ETGVTQSPTHLIKTRGQQVTLRCSSQSGHNTVSWYQQALGQGPQFIFQYYREEENGRGNFPPRFSGLQFPNYSSELNVNALELDDSALYLCASAPEELTDTQYFGPGTRLTVL.

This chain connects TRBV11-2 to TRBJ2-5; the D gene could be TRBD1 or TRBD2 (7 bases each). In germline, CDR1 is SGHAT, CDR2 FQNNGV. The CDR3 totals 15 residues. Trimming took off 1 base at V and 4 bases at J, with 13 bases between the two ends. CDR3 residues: CASSLGRGGGETQYF. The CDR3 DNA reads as TGTGCCAGCAGCTTAGGCAGGGGGGGAGGAGAGACCCAGTACTTC.

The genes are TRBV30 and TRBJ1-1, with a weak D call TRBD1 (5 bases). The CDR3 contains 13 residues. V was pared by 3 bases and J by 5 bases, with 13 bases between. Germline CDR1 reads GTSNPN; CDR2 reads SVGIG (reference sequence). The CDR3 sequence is CAWSAPGGTEAFF. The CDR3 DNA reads TGTGCCTGGAGCGCCCCCGGGGGTACTGAAGCTTTCTTT.

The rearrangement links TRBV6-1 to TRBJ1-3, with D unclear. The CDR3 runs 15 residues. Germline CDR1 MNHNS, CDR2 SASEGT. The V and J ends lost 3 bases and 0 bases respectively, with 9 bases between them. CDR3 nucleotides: TGTGCCAGCAGTGAGGTGATGGGCTCTGGAAACACCATATATTTT. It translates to CASSEVMGSGNTIYF.

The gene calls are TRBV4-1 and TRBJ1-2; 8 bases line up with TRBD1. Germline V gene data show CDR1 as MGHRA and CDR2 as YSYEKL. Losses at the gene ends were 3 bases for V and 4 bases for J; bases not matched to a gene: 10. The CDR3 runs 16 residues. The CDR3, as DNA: TGCGCCAGCAGCCACCCTTTGGACAGGGAGTTCTATGGCTACACCTTC. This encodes CASSHPLDREFYGYTF.

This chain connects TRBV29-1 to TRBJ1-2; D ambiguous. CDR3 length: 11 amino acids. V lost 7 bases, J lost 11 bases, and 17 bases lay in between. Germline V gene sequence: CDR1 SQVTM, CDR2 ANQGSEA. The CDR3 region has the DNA TGCAGCGCTTCGGACGCGACGAAGTACACCTTC. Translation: CSASDATKYTF.

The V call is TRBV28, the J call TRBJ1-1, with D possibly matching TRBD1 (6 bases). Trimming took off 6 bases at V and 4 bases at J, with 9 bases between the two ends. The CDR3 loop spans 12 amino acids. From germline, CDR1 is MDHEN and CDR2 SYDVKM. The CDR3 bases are TGTGCCAGCAGGCGAGGGGGCACTGAAGCTTTCTTT. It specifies CASRRGGTEAFF.

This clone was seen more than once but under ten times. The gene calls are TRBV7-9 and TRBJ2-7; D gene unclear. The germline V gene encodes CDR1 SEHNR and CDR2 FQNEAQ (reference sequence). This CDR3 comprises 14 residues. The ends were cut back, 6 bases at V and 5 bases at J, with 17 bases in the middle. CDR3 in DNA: TGTGCCAGCAGGATAGCCACGGGTTCCGACGAGCAGTACTTC. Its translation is CASRIATGSDEQYF.

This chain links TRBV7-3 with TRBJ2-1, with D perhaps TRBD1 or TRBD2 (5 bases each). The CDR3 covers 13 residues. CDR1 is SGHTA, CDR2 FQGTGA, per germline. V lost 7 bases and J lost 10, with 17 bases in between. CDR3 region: CASTSTPGDEQFF. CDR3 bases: TGTGCCAGCACCTCTACCCCCGGGGACGAGCAGTTCTTC.

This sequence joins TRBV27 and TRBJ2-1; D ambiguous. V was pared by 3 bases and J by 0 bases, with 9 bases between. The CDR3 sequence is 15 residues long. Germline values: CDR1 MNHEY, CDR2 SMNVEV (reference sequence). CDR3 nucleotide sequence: TGTGCCAGCAGTTTCGGGTCCAGCTCCTACAATGAGCAGTTCTTC. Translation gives CASSFGSSSYNEQFF.

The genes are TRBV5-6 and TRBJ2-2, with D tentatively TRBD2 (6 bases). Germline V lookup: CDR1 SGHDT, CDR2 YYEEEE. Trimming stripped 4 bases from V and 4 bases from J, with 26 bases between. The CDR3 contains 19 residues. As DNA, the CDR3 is TGTGCCAGCAGCCGCACCTTGGGACGGGAGCTCCCCTTCACCGGGGAGCTGTTTTTT. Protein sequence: CASSRTLGRELPFTGELFF.

This chain's CDR3 is CASSLDSTEAFF. CDR3 bases: TGTGCCAGCTCACTCGACAGCACTGAAGCTTTCTTT. V gene TRBV18 combines with J gene TRBJ1-1; maybe TRBD1 (5 bases). CDR1 is KGHSH and CDR2 is LQKENI in the germline V gene. This CDR3 has 12 amino acids. Trimming cost V 4 bases and J 4 bases, with 7 bases left between them.

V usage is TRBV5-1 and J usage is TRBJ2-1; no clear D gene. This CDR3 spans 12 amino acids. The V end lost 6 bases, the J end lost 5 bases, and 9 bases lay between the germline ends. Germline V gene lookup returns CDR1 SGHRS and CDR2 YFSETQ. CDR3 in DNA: TGCGCCAGCAATGGGAATGACAATGAGCAGTTCTTC. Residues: CASNGNDNEQFF. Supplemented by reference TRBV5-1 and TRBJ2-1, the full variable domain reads KAGVTQTPRYLIKTRGQQVTLSCSPISGHRSVSWYQQTPGQGLQFLFEYFSETQRNKGNFPGRFSGRQFSNSRSEMNVSTLELGDSALYLCASNGNDNEQFFGPGTRLTVL.

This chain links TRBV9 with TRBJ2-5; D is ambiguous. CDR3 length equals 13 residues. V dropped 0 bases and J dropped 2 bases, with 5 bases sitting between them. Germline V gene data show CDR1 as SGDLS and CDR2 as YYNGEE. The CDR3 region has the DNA TGTGCCAGCAGCGTAGGCGGTCAAGAGACCCAGTACTTC. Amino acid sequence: CASSVGGQETQYF.

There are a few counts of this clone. The CDR3: CASSFPFLRDSFLTGELFF. The CDR3 nucleotides are TGTGCCAGCAGTTTTCCGTTTCTCCGGGACAGCTTTCTCACCGGGGAGCTGTTTTTT. This chain joins TRBV11-2 and TRBJ2-2; TRBD1 agrees at 7 bases. Germline lookup yields CDR1 SGHAT and CDR2 FQNNGV. The CDR3 extends over 19 amino acids. Germline trimming cut 6 bases from V and 4 bases from J; bases unmatched to any gene: 20.

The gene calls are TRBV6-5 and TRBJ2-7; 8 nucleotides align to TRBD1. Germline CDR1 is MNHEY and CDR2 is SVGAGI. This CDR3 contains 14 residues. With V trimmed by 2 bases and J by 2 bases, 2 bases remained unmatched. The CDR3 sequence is CASSYGQGPYEQYF. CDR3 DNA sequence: TGTGCCAGCAGTTACGGACAGGGTCCCTACGAGCAGTACTTC.

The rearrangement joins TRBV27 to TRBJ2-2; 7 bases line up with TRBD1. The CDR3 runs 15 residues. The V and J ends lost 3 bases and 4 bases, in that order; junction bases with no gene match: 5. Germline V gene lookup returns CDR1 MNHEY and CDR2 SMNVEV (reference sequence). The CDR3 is CASSFLQGRTGELFF. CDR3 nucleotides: TGTGCCAGCAGTTTCCTACAGGGGCGCACCGGGGAGCTGTTTTTT.

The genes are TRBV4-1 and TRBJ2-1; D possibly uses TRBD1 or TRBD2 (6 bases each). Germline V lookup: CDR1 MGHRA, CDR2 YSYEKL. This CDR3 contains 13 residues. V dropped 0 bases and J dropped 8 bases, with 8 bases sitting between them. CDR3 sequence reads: CASSQDRGDEQFF. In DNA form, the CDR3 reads TGCGCCAGCAGCCAAGATAGGGGGGATGAGCAGTTCTTC.

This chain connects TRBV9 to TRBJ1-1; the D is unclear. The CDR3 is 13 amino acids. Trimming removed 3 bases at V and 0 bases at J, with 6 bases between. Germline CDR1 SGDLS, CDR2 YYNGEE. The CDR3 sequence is CASSDHMNTEAFF. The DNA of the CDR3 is TGTGCCAGCAGCGATCACATGAACACTGAAGCTTTCTTT. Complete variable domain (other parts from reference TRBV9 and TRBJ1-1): DSGVTQTPKHLITATGQRVTLRCSPRSGDLSVYWYQQSLDQGLQFLIQYYNGEERAKGNILERFSAQQFPDLHSELNLSSLELGDSALYFCASSDHMNTEAFFGQGTRLTVV.

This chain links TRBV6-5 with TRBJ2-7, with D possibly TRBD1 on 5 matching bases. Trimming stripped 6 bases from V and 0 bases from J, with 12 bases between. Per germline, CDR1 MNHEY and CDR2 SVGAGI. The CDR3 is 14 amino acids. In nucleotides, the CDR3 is TGTGCCAGCAGCCGCAGGGTTCCCTCCTACGAGCAGTACTTC. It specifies CASSRRVPSYEQYF.